This T cell receptor (beta chain) was found in a study of cytomegalovirus exposure and HLA in healthy donors. Study outcomes and limitations: It emerged from a later analysis that several of the most significant clusters appeared to be linked to common viral pathogens. In most subjects, TCR beta sequences reportedly gave accurate predictions of HLA-A and HLA-B alleles.

V was cut by 6 bases and J by 11 bases, with 13 bases left in between. The CDR3 covers 11 residues. From germline, CDR1 is MDHEN and CDR2 SYDVKM. Remarks on this clone: Its antigen is not known.

13 Jbeta primers and 60 Vbeta primers were used for the PCR. TCRdb's table, derived via immunoSEQ multiplex PCR, lists solely in-frame clones and lacks some. In the table there are 120,000 to 150,000 clones, approximately 83% of which are singletons. This sequence joins TRBV28 and TRBJ1-1; a possible D gene is TRBD1 (5 bases). The sequenced material came from PBMCs. This TCR derives from a woman aged 40 to 49 in good health and CMV-seronegative. The CDR3 nucleotides read TGTGCCAGCAGCACTACGGGGGTCGCTTTCTTT. Its protein is CASSTTGVAFF. Complete variable domain (other parts from reference TRBV28 and TRBJ1-1): DVKVTQSSRYLVKRTGEKVFLECVQDMDHENMFWYRQDPGLGLRLIYFSYDVKMKEKGDIPEGYSVSREKKERFSLILESASTNQTSMYLCASSTTGVAFFGQGTRLTVV.